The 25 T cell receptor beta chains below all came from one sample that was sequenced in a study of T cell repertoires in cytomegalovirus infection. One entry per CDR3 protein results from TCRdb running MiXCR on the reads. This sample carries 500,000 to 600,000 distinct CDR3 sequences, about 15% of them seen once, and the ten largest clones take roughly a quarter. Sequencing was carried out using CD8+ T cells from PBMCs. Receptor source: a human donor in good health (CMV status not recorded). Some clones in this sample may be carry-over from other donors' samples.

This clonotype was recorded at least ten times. The CDR3 here is CASSLATQGRTDTQYF. DNA of the CDR3: TGTGCCAGCAGCTTAGCTACCCAGGGTCGCACAGATACGCAGTATTTT. The chain links TRBV7-6 to TRBJ2-3, with D possibly being TRBD1 (5 bases). The length of the CDR3 is 16 residues. CDR1 and CDR2 from the germline V gene are SGHVS and FNYEAQ. V lost 0 bases and J lost 1, with 11 bases in between. Filled out from reference TRBV7-6 and TRBJ2-3, the complete variable domain reads GAGVSQSPRYKVTKRGQDVALRCDPISGHVSLYWYRQALGQGPEFLTYFNYEAQQDKSGLPNDRFSAERPEGSISTLTIQRTEQRDSAMYRCASSLATQGRTDTQYFGPGTRLTVL.

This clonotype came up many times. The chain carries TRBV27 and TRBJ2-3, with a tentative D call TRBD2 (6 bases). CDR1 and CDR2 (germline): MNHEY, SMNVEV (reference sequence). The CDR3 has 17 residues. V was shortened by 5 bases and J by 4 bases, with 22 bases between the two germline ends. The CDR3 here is CASSIGTGGGRADTQYF. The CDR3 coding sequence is TGTGCCAGCAGTATCGGGACCGGGGGTGGGAGAGCAGATACGCAGTATTTT.

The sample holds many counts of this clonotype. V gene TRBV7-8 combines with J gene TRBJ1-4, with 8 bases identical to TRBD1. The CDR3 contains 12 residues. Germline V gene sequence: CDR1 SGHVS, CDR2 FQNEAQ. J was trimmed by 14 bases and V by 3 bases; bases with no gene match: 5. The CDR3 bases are TGTGCCAGCAGCTTCCCGGGACAGGACCTGTTTTTT. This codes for CASSFPGQDLFF.

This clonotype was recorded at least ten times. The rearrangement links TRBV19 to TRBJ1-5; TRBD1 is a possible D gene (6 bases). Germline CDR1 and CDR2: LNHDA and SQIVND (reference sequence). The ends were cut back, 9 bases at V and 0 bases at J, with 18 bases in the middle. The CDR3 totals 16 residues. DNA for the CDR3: TGTGCCAGCAGCTCTGTGGACAGTTATAGCAATCAGCCCCAGCATTTT. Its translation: CASSSVDSYSNQPQHF.

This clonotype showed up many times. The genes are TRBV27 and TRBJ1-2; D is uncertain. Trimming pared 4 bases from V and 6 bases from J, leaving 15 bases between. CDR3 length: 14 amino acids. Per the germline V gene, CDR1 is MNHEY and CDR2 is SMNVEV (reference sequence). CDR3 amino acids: CASSSASTTHGYTF. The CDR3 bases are TGTGCCAGCAGTTCTGCTTCGACAACGCATGGCTACACCTTC.

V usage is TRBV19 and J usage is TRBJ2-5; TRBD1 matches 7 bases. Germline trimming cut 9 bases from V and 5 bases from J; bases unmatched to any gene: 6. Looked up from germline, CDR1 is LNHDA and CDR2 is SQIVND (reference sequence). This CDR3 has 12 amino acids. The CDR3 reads CASPTGIETQYF. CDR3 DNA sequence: TGTGCCAGCCCGACAGGGATCGAGACCCAGTACTTC.

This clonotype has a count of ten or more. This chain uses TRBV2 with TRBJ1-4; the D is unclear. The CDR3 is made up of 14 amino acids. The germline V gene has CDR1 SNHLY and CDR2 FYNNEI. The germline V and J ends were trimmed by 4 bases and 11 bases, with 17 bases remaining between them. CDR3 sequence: CASSGTARKVKLFF. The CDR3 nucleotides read TGTGCCAGCAGTGGAACAGCGAGGAAAGTGAAACTGTTTTTT.

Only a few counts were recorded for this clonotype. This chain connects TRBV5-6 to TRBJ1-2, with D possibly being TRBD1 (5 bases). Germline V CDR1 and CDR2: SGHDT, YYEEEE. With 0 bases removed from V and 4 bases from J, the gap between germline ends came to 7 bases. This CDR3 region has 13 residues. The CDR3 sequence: CASSLETAYGYTF. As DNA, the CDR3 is TGTGCCAGCAGCTTGGAGACAGCCTATGGCTACACCTTC.

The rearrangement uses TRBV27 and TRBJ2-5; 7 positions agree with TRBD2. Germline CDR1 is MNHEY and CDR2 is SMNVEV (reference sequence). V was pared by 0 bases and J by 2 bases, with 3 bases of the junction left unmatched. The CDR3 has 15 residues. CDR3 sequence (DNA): TGTGCCAGCAGTTTATCGGCCGGGAGGCAAGAGACCCAGTACTTC. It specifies CASSLSAGRQETQYF.

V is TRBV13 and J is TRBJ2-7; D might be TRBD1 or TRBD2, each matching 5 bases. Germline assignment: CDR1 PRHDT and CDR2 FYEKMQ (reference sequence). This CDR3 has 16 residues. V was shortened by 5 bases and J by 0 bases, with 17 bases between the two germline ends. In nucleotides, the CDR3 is TGTGCCAGCAGCAGAGAGGGGCAAATGGGCTCCTACGAGCAGTACTTC. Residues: CASSREGQMGSYEQYF.

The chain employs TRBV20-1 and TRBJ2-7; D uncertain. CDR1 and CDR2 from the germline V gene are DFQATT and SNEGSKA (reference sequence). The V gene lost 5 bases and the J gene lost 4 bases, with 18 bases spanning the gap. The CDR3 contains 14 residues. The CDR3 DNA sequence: TGCAGTGCTGGATCCACCTTTCGGTTATACGAGCAGTACTTC. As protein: CSAGSTFRLYEQYF.

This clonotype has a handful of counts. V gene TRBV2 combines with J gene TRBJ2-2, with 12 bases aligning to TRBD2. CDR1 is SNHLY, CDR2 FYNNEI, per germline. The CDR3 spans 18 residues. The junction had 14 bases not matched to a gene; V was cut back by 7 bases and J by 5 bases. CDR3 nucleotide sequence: TGTGCCAGCACCGGGACTAGCGGGCCATTACAGAGAACCGGGGAGCTGTTTTTT. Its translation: CASTGTSGPLQRTGELFF.

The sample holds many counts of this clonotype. CDR3 protein: CASSPDQDDEQFF. The CDR3 DNA is TGTGCCAGCAGTCCCGATCAAGACGATGAGCAGTTCTTC. The genes are TRBV7-6 and TRBJ2-1; D gene uncertain. This CDR3 is built from 13 residues. V was pared by 6 bases and J by 8 bases, with 14 bases between. CDR1 and CDR2 (germline): SGHVS, FNYEAQ.

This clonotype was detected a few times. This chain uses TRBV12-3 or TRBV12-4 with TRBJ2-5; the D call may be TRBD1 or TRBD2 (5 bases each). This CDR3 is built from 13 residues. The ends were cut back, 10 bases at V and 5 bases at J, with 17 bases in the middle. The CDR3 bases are TGTGCCATTACACAGGACTCCTCGGAGACCCAGTACTTC. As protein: CAITQDSSETQYF.

CDR3 loop: CSVFQGAFGYTF. In nucleotides, the CDR3 is TGCAGCGTATTTCAGGGGGCTTTTGGCTACACCTTC. This rearrangement joins TRBV29-1 to TRBJ1-2, with 8 bases matching TRBD1. V shed 6 bases and J 7 bases; nucleotides not matched to a gene: 7. CDR1 is SQVTM, CDR2 ANQGSEA, per germline. This CDR3 has 12 residues.

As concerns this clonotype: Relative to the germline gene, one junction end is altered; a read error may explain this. CDR3 amino acids: CASSHAQTEDFF. CDR3 DNA sequence: TGTGCCAGCAGCCATGCCCAAACTGAAGATTTCTTT. The rearrangement uses TRBV7-2 and TRBJ1-1; D is uncertain. The length of the CDR3 is 12 residues. Germline-derived CDR1 and CDR2 are SGHTA and FQGNSA.

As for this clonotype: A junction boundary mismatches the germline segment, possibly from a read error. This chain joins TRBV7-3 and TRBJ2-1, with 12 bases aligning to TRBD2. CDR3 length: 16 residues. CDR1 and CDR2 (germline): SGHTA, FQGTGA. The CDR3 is CASSLTWTSGDNDQFF. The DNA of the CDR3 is TGTGCCAGCAGCCTTACCTGGACTAGCGGGGATAATGATCAGTTCTTC.

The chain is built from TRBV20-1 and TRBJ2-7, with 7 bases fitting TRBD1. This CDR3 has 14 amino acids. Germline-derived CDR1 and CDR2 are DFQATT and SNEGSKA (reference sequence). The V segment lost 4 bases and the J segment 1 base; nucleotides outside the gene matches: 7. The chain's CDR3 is CSANTDRLSYEQYF. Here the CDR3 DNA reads TGCAGTGCTAACACGGACAGGTTATCCTACGAGCAGTACTTC.

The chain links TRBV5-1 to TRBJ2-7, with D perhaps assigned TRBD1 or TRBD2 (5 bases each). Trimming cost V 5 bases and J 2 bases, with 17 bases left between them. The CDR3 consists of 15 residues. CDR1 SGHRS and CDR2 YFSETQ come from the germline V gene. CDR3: CASSPLEGPTYEQYF. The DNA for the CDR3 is TGCGCCAGCAGTCCCCTAGAGGGGCCTACCTACGAGCAGTACTTC.

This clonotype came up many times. Here the CDR3 DNA reads TGTGCCAGCAGCTTCTCTAGGGGGAACTCCTACGAGCAGTACTTC. This sequence encodes CASSFSRGNSYEQYF. The chain carries TRBV7-9 and TRBJ2-7; possible D gene TRBD1, 6 bases. Germline lookup yields CDR1 SEHNR and CDR2 FQNEAQ (reference sequence). This CDR3 is built from 15 residues. Trimming left V 3 bases short and J 0 bases short, with 12 bases between.

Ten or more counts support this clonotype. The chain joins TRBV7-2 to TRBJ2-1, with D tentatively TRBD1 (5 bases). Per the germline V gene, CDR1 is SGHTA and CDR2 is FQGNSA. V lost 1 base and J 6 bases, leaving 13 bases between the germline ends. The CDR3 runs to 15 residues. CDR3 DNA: TGTGCCAGCAGCTTAGAGTGGGTAGGGGTCAATGAGCAGTTCTTC. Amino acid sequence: CASSLEWVGVNEQFF.

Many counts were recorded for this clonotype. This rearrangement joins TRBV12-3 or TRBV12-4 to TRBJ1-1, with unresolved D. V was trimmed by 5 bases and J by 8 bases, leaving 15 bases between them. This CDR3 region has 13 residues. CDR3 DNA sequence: TGTGCCAGCAGTATTAACCGGGCCGTCGAAGCTTTCTTT. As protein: CASSINRAVEAFF.

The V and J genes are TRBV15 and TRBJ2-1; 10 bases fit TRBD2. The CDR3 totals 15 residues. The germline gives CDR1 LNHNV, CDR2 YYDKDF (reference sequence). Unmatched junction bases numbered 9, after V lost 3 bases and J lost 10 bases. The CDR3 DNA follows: TGTGCCACCAGCAGCGGAGCCAGCGGGAGGGACGAGCAGTTCTTC. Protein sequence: CATSSGASGRDEQFF.

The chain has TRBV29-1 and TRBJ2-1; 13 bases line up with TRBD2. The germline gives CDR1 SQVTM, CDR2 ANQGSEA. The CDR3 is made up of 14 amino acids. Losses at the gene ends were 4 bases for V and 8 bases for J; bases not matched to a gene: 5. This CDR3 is CSVATSGRAHEQFF. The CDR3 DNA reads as TGCAGCGTTGCCACTAGCGGGAGGGCCCATGAGCAGTTCTTC.

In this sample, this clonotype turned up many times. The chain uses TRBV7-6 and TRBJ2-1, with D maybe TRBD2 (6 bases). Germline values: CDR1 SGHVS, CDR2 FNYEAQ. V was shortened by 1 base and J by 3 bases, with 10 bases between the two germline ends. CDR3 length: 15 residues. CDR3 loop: CASSLGSGLYNEQFF. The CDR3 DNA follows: TGTGCCAGCAGCTTAGGTAGCGGACTCTACAATGAGCAGTTCTTC.